These 18 T cell receptor beta chains were sequenced from one sample in a study of tumor-infiltrating lymphocytes in primary liver carcinoma. Synthesis of TCR beta cDNA was carried out from around 500 ng total RNA with a constant-region primer. Three rounds of nested multiplex PCR with slightly modified ARM-PCR produced TCR beta libraries. TRBV1-TRBV30 forward primers paired with a C-beta reverse primer drove the first two PCR rounds, about 10 cycles each. TCRdb analysed the multiplex PCR reads with MiXCR anew, one entry per CDR3 protein. The data hold some 50,000 distinct CDR3 sequences, with over 65% observed a single time. The study co-extracted DNA and RNA from around 20-30 mg of unsorted bulk tissue. Input material: liver tumor tissue from sampling region 5. Subset noted: tumor region T5, tumor centre. These receptors were collected from a man in his forties with primary liver carcinoma and hepatitis B virus infection.

V is TRBV12-3 or TRBV12-4 and J is TRBJ1-1; 9 nucleotides agree with TRBD1. V shed 8 bases, J shed 5 bases, and the junction held 9 bases outside the gene matches. The length of the CDR3 is 14 residues. The CDR3: CASCLQGARTEAFF. The CDR3 nucleotides read TGTGCCAGCTGTCTACAGGGGGCAAGAACTGAAGCTTTCTTT.

Of note for this clonotype: The CDR3 does not end in the conserved phenylalanine or tryptophan, so this is likely a read error. The CDR3 region is CASSLTGYSPNTGKLFV. In DNA form, the CDR3 reads TGTGCCAGCAGTTTAACAGGGTACTCGCCCAACACCGGGAAGCTGTTTGTT. J is TRBJ2-2 and V is TRBV6-1; D possibly corresponds to TRBD1 (6 bases). The germline V gene encodes CDR1 MNHNS and CDR2 SASEGT. CDR3 length equals 17 residues.

In the case of this clonotype: At one boundary the junction diverges from the germline segment, which might be a read error. This chain links TRBV5-4 with TRBJ1-5, with 8 nucleotides matching TRBD1. Germline-derived CDR1 and CDR2 are SGHNT and YYREEE (reference sequence). The CDR3 sequence is 14 residues long. The CDR3: CAGSLQGDDQPQHF. DNA of the CDR3: TGTGCCGGCAGCTTACAGGGGGATGACCAGCCCCAACATTTT.

This clonotype was counted only a few times. The junction and the germline gene differ at one end; a read error may be behind it. The rearrangement links TRBV28 to TRBJ1-5; TRBD1 aligns across 7 bases. The CDR3 is 14 residues long. Germline CDR1 and CDR2: MDHEN and SYDVKM. This CDR3 is CVSRPGQLDQPQHF. The CDR3 bases are TGTGTCAGCAGACCGGGACAGCTTGATCAGCCCCAGCATTTT. Together with reference TRBV28 and TRBJ1-5, the CDR3 gives the full variable domain: DVKVTQSSRYLVKRTGEKVFLECVQDMDHENMFWYRQDPGLGLRLIYFSYDVKMKEKGDIPEGYSVSREKKERFSLILESASTNQTSMYLCVSRPGQLDQPQHFGDGTRLSIL.

This clonotype was detected many times. The chain employs TRBV4-2 and TRBJ1-2; perhaps TRBD1 as D (5 bases). Germline lookup yields CDR1 LGHNA and CDR2 YNFKEQ. V lost 1 base and J 8 bases, leaving 11 bases between the germline ends. The CDR3 sequence is 13 residues long. The CDR3 nucleotides read TGTGCCAGCAGCCAAGTGCAGGGTAGCGGCTACACCTTC. Translating gives CASSQVQGSGYTF.

The CDR3 loop reads CASTGERNVQETQYF. The CDR3 nucleotides are TGTGCCAGCACTGGAGAACGTAACGTCCAAGAGACCCAGTACTTC. This chain joins TRBV6-1 and TRBJ2-5, with D uncertain. The ends were cut back, 7 bases at V and 1 base at J, with 16 bases in the middle. Germline V gene data show CDR1 as MNHNS and CDR2 as SASEGT. The CDR3 loop spans 15 amino acids.

To note about this clonotype: Mismatch with germline at one junction end may stem from a read error. The chain carries TRBV12-3 or TRBV12-4 and TRBJ2-7, with a possible D match to TRBD2 (6 bases). The CDR3 totals 16 residues. This chain's CDR3 is CASSLLAGGPPFEQYF. In DNA form, the CDR3 reads TGTGCCAGCAGTTTATTAGCTGGAGGGCCTCCCTTCGAGCAGTACTTT.

Points on this clonotype: The junction departs from germline at one end; a sequencing error may be responsible. The chain couples TRBV11-2 to TRBJ2-1, with a weak D call TRBD2 (5 bases). Germline values: CDR1 SGHAT, CDR2 FQNNGV. This CDR3 has 14 residues. This CDR3 is CANSLAGAANEQFF. CDR3 bases: TGTGCCAACAGTTTAGCCGGAGCGGCCAATGAGCAGTTCTTT.

This clonotype was seen ten or more times. V is TRBV29-1 and J is TRBJ2-3, with TRBD2 matching over 12 bases. Germline CDR1 and CDR2: SQVTM and ANQGSEA. V trimming: 6 bases; J trimming: 1 base; junction bases outside the gene matches: 5. This CDR3 has 15 amino acids. CDR3 in DNA: TGCAGCGTCCGGACTAGCGGGGCCCGCACAGATACGCAGTATTTT. Translating it yields CSVRTSGARTDTQYF.

This clonotype was picked up many times. The chain carries TRBV6-5 and TRBJ2-5; no definite D call. The CDR3 is 12 amino acids. Germline CDR1 reads MNHEY; CDR2 reads SVGAGI. V dropped 6 bases and J dropped 2 bases, with 7 bases sitting between them. This CDR3 is CASRRQQETQYF. CDR3 sequence (DNA): TGTGCCAGCAGACGGCAACAAGAGACCCAGTACTTC.

With respect to this clonotype: This may stem from a read error, because a much larger clone lies one nucleotide away. The chain employs TRBV7-9 and TRBJ2-3; 12 nucleotides align to TRBD1. J was trimmed by 7 bases and V by 6 bases; bases with no gene match: 5. The CDR3 covers 14 residues. CDR1 SEHNR and CDR2 FQNEAQ come from the germline V gene (reference sequence). CDR3 nucleotide sequence: TGTGCCAGCAGTCCCGGGACAGGGGGCTATACGCAGTATTTT. Its protein product is CASSPGTGGYTQYF. Full variable domain (missing parts from reference TRBV7-9 and TRBJ2-3): DTGVSQNPRHKITKRGQNVTFRCDPISEHNRLYWYRQTLGQGPEFLTYFQNEAQLEKSRLLSDRFSAERPKGSFSTLEIQRTEQGDSAMYLCASSPGTGGYTQYFGPGTRLTVL.

This clonotype came up once. Germline is not matched at one junction end, which may reflect a read error. The chain uses TRBV6-5 and TRBJ2-1; D uncertain. Germline CDR1 and CDR2: MNHEY and SVGAGI. The CDR3 length is 13 residues. The CDR3 sequence: CVSSWTDSNEQFF. In nucleotides, the CDR3 is TGTGTCAGCAGCTGGACGGATAGCAATGAGCAGTTCTTC.

Concerning this clonotype: Given a much more abundant clone one base away, this may be a read error. The chain uses TRBV28 and TRBJ2-5; 8 bases map to TRBD1. From germline, CDR1 is MDHEN and CDR2 SYDVKM. CDR3 length equals 16 residues. CDR3 nucleotide sequence: TGTGCCAGCAGATTGTCAGGGGGCGTGTACCACGAGACCCAGTACTTC. The encoded protein is CASRLSGGVYHETQYF.

The chain uses TRBV12-3 or TRBV12-4 and TRBJ1-2; weak D call: TRBD1 (5 bases). This CDR3 region has 14 residues. Trimming removed 9 bases from V and 4 bases from J, with 18 bases in between. CDR3 region: CARSQDKQIYGYTF. The CDR3 nucleotides read TGTGCCAGGAGTCAGGACAAGCAGATCTATGGCTACACCTTC.

Notes on this clonotype: One base away lies a much larger clone, so this may be a sequencing read error. The V and J genes are TRBV5-4 and TRBJ2-1; 11 positions agree with TRBD2. CDR1 and CDR2 (germline): SGHNT, YYREEE (reference sequence). The V and J ends lost 4 bases and 6 bases, in that order; junction bases with no gene match: 6. The CDR3 runs to 15 residues. The CDR3 DNA is TGTGCCAGCAGCATTAGCGGGAGGGCTTGCAATGAGCAGTTCTTC. Translated: CASSISGRACNEQFF.

The gene calls are TRBV29-1 and TRBJ2-5; D gene ambiguous. V was clipped by 7 bases and J by 5 bases, with 14 bases between them. CDR3 length: 12 amino acids. The germline V gene has CDR1 SQVTM and CDR2 ANQGSEA. The CDR3 loop reads CSERAGEETQYF. DNA for the CDR3: TGCAGCGAAAGAGCAGGAGAGGAGACCCAGTACTTC.

A remark on this clonotype: Sequence at one end of the junction differs from germline and may be a read error. V gene TRBV12-3 or TRBV12-4 combines with J gene TRBJ2-1; 14 bases are shared with TRBD2. This CDR3 contains 16 residues. CDR3 in DNA: TGTACCAGTAGCCCCTTCGGACTAGCGGGGGGCAATGAGCAATTCTTC. Translation gives CTSSPFGLAGGNEQFF.

Worth noting for this clonotype: With a much larger clone just one base away, this may be a read error. V usage is TRBV21-1 and J usage is TRBJ1-2; whether TRBD1, the table's D call, matches the DNA was not checked. TRBV21-1 is a recognized pseudogene. There are 15 residues in the CDR3. CDR3 in DNA: TGTACCAGCAGCAAAGGGAGACAGGACTCGGAGGGCTACACCTTC. This sequence encodes CTSSKGRQDSEGYTF.